These 16 T cell receptor beta chains share one sample of origin, sequenced in a study of cytomegalovirus exposure and HLA in healthy donors. Primers: 60 Vbeta forward and 13 Jbeta reverse. Some clones are missing from TCRdb's copy, which holds only in-frame ones; the method was immunoSEQ multiplex PCR. The sample shows tens of thousands of clones, 55% to 70% of them seen only once. The source material was PBMCs. These receptors all stem from a woman aged 45-65 years in good health and CMV-seronegative.

The chain recombines TRBV18 with TRBJ1-1; tentatively, D is TRBD1 (6 bases). Trimming took 11 bases from V and 5 from J, leaving 21 bases between them. Germline assignment: CDR1 KGHSH and CDR2 LQKENI. The CDR3 contains 14 residues. CDR3 in amino acids: CAVSQGSIGTEAFF. DNA for the CDR3: TGTGCCGTAAGCCAGGGGAGTATTGGGACTGAAGCTTTCTTT. Based on the CDR3 plus reference TRBV18 and TRBJ1-1, the full variable domain is NAGVMQNPRHLVRRRGQEARLRCSPMKGHSHVYWYRQLPEEGLKFMVYLQKENIIDESGMPKERFSAEFPKEGPSILRIQQVVRGDSAAYFCAVSQGSIGTEAFFGQGTRLTVV.

The genes are TRBV28 and TRBJ1-4; 9 nucleotides agree with TRBD1. Per the germline V gene, CDR1 is MDHEN and CDR2 is SYDVKM. The CDR3 extends over 14 amino acids. J gave up 9 bases and V 5 bases, and 7 bases lay outside the gene matches. Here the CDR3 DNA reads TGTGCCAGCAGTCCACCGGGACAGGGTAAAAAACTGTTTTTT. Its protein is CASSPPGQGKKLFF.

CDR3 protein: CAISDQNMNTEAFF. The CDR3 DNA reads as TGTGCCATCAGTGATCAGAACATGAACACTGAAGCTTTCTTT. This chain connects TRBV10-3 to TRBJ1-1, with no clear D. CDR1 ENHRY and CDR2 SYGVKD come from the germline V gene. The CDR3 contains 14 residues. V dropped 3 bases and J dropped 0 bases, with 8 bases sitting between them.

The chain is built from TRBV19 and TRBJ2-7, with D perhaps TRBD1 (5 bases). Trimming took 4 bases from V and 3 from J, leaving 10 bases between them. Germline-derived CDR1 and CDR2 are LNHDA and SQIVND (reference sequence). The CDR3 has 13 amino acids. The CDR3 sequence: CASSKDTDYEQYF. CDR3 sequence (DNA): TGTGCCAGTAGTAAGGACACCGACTACGAGCAGTACTTC.

The CDR3: CASSSSGGIDTQYF. DNA for the CDR3: TGTGCCTCCTCTTCTAGCGGGGGGATAGATACGCAGTATTTT. The chain has TRBV30 and TRBJ2-3; TRBD2 aligns across 11 bases. This CDR3 region has 14 residues. CDR1 and CDR2 from the germline V gene are GTSNPN and SVGIG (reference sequence). V dropped 7 bases and J dropped 5; count of bases not matched to a gene: 8.

J is TRBJ2-3 and V is TRBV5-4; 10 nucleotides align to TRBD1. With V trimmed by 2 bases and J by 4 bases, 4 bases remained unmatched. The germline V gene has CDR1 SGHNT and CDR2 YYREEE (reference sequence). The CDR3 length is 15 residues. The CDR3 sequence is CASSFLGQGADTQYF. CDR3 coding DNA: TGTGCCAGCAGCTTCCTAGGACAGGGGGCAGATACGCAGTATTTT.

Only a few counts were recorded for this clone. The V and J genes are TRBV19 and TRBJ2-5; TRBD1 matches at 8 bases. Germline V gene lookup returns CDR1 LNHDA and CDR2 SQIVND (reference sequence). This CDR3 contains 15 residues. V shed 6 bases, J shed 5 bases, and the junction held 11 bases outside the gene matches. CDR3 sequence: CASRLNRGYRETQYF. The DNA for the CDR3 is TGTGCCAGTAGACTTAACAGGGGGTATCGGGAGACCCAGTACTTC.

The rearrangement uses TRBV7-2 and TRBJ1-2; the D gene is possibly TRBD1 (5 bases). CDR3 length: 13 residues. Per germline, CDR1 SGHTA and CDR2 FQGNSA. V lost 5 bases and J 3 bases, leaving 10 bases between the germline ends. The CDR3 sequence: CASSQGLYYGYTF. The CDR3 DNA reads TGTGCCAGCAGCCAGGGTTTATACTATGGCTACACCTTC.

DNA of the CDR3: TGCGCCAGCAGCAAGTGGGGGACAGGATTAGCTAACTATGGCTACACCTTC. It encodes CASSKWGTGLANYGYTF. The chain joins TRBV4-1 to TRBJ1-2; 8 bases line up with TRBD1. Looked up from germline, CDR1 is MGHRA and CDR2 is YSYEKL. J lost 0 bases, V lost 5 bases, and 11 bases had no gene match. The CDR3 runs 17 residues.

This rearrangement joins TRBV4-2 to TRBJ2-3; TRBD2 matches 7 bases. There are 14 residues in the CDR3. Germline CDR1 reads LGHNA; CDR2 reads YNFKEQ. Germline trimming cut 7 bases from V and 6 bases from J; bases unmatched to any gene: 10. The CDR3 nucleotides read TGTGCCAGCACCACGGGGGACTATGGGGATACGCAGTATTTT. This sequence encodes CASTTGDYGDTQYF.

This clone was recorded only once. The V gene is TRBV11-3, the J gene TRBJ2-7; the D gene is possibly TRBD1 (6 bases). Between the trimmed V and J ends, which lost 5 bases and 1 base, there was a span of 12 bases. Germline V gene sequence: CDR1 SGHNT, CDR2 YENEEA. This CDR3 has 14 amino acids. The chain's CDR3 is CASSGQTASYEQYF. CDR3 coding DNA: TGTGCCAGCAGCGGACAGACTGCTTCCTACGAGCAGTACTTC.

The rearrangement links TRBV10-3 to TRBJ1-1; TRBD1 might be the D (5 bases). V was clipped by 2 bases and J by 11 bases, with 15 bases between them. In germline, CDR1 is ENHRY, CDR2 SYGVKD. This CDR3 comprises 13 residues. The CDR3 DNA is TGTGCCATCAGTGAGACCACCAGGGACTTCGCTTTCTTT. Protein sequence: CAISETTRDFAFF.

The chain uses TRBV6-5 and TRBJ2-2, with D perhaps TRBD2 (6 bases). CDR1 is MNHEY and CDR2 is SVGAGI in the germline V gene. V was pared by 4 bases and J by 3 bases, with 15 bases between. This CDR3 contains 16 residues. The CDR3 here is CASSSLGGGDTGELFF. Written as DNA, the CDR3 is TGTGCCAGCAGTTCCCTAGGTGGAGGGGACACCGGGGAGCTGTTTTTT.

In this sample, this clone turned up a few times. This rearrangement joins TRBV4-1 to TRBJ2-1; TRBD2 matches at 7 bases. The germline CDR1 and CDR2 sequences are MGHRA and YSYEKL. The CDR3 contains 16 residues. V was pared by 4 bases and J by 5 bases, with 11 bases of the junction left unmatched. DNA of the CDR3: TGCGCCAGCAGCCGACTAGGGGCGGGAGACGACAATGAGCAGTTCTTC. It encodes CASSRLGAGDDNEQFF.

There are a few counts of this clone. The genes are TRBV7-9 and TRBJ2-1, with 9 bases lining up with TRBD2. Germline V gene lookup returns CDR1 SEHNR and CDR2 FQNEAQ (reference sequence). The CDR3 contains 15 residues. Trimming cost V 3 bases and J 9 bases; bases outside gene matches: 9. The CDR3 nucleotides read TGTGCCAGCAGCTTTTGGCGGGAGGGGGACACTGAGCAGTTCTTC. This sequence encodes CASSFWREGDTEQFF.

This clone was found once. The chain links TRBV5-1 to TRBJ2-5; 8 positions match TRBD2. Germline CDR1 is SGHRS and CDR2 is YFSETQ. The J segment lost 5 bases and the V segment lost 0 bases, leaving 9 bases of the junction unmatched. CDR3 size: 16 residues. The CDR3 is CASSLGATGGRETQYF. The CDR3 region has the DNA TGCGCCAGCAGCTTGGGAGCGACGGGGGGGCGGGAGACCCAGTACTTC.